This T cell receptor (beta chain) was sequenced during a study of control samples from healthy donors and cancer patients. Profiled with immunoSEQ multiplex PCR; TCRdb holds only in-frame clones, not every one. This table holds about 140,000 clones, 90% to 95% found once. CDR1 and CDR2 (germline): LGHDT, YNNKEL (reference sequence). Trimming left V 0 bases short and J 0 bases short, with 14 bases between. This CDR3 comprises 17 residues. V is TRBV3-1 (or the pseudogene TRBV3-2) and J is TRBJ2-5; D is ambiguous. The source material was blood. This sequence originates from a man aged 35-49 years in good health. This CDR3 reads CASSQDPGSKDQETQYF. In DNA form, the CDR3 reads TGTGCCAGCAGCCAAGATCCCGGCAGTAAGGACCAAGAGACCCAGTACTTC.